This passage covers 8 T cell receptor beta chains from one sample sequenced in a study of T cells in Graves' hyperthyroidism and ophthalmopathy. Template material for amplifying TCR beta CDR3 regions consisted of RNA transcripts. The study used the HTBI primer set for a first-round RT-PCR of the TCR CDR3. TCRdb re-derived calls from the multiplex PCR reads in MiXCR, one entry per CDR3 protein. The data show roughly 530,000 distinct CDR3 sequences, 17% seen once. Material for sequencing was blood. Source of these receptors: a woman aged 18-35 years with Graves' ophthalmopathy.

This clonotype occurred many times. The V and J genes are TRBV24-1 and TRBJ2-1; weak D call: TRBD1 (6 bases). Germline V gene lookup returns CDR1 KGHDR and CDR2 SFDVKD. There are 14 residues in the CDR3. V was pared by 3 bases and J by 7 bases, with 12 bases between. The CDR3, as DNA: TGTGCCACCAGTGATCCCGGGACACCGAATGAGCAGTTCTTC. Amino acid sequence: CATSDPGTPNEQFF.

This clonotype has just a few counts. CDR3 residues: CASSPDSRNQPQHF. The CDR3 nucleotides are TGTGCCAGCAGCCCTGACAGCCGTAATCAGCCCCAGCATTTT. The chain carries TRBV6-1 and TRBJ1-5; tentatively, D is TRBD1 (5 bases). The germline gives CDR1 MNHNS, CDR2 SASEGT. CDR3 size: 14 residues. The V gene lost 6 bases and the J gene lost 4 bases, with 13 bases spanning the gap.

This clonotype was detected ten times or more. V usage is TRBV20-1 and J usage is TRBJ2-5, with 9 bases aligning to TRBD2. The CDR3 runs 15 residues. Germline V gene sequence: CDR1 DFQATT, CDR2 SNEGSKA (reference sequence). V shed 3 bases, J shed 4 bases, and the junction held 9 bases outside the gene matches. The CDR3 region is CSASNLAGSVETQYF. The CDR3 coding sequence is TGCAGTGCTAGTAACCTAGCGGGGTCGGTAGAGACCCAGTACTTC.

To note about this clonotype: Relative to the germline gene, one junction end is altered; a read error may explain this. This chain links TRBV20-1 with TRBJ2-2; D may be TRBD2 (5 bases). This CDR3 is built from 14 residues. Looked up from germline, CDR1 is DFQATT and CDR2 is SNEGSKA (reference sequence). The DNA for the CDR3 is TGCAGTGCGGATGCAGCTCCGAACACCGGGGAGCCGTTTTTT. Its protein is CSADAAPNTGEPFF.

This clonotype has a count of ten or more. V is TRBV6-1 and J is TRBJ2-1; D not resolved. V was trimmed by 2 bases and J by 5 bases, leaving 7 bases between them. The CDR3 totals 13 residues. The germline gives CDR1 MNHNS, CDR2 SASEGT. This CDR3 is CASSEKRNNEQFF. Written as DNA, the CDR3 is TGTGCCAGCAGTGAAAAACGGAACAATGAGCAGTTCTTC.

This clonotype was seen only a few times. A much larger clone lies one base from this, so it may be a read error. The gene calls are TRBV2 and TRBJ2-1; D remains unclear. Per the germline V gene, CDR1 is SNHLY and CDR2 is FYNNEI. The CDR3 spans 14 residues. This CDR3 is CASSEHNSYNERFF. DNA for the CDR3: TGTGCCAGCAGTGAACACAACTCCTACAATGAGCGGTTCTTC.

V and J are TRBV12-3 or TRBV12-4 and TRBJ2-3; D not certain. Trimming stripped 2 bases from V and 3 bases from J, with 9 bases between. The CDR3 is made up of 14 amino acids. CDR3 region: CASSLSHGTDTQYF. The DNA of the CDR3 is TGTGCCAGCAGTTTAAGCCACGGTACAGATACGCAGTATTTT.

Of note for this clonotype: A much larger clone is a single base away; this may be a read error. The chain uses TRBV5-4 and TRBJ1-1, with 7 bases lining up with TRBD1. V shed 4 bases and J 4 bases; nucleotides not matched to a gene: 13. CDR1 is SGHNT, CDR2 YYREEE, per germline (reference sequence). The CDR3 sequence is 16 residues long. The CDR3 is CASSPTRGWVSTEAFF. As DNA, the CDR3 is TGTGCCAGCAGCCCCACCAGGGGGTGGGTGAGCACTGAAGCTTTCTTT.